This T cell receptor beta chain stems from a study of TIL therapy for anti-PD-1-resistant metastatic lung cancer. Study at large: Tumors were harvested before any PD-1/PD-L1 blockade. A few tumors were EGFR-mutant and two were ALK-rearranged.

Sequencing used immunoSEQ v3. Libraries were prepared by immunoSEQ multiplex PCR; TCRdb keeps only in-frame clonotypes and omits some of them. The sample shows about 36,000 clones, around four fifths of them seen only once. As for this clone: Its antigen remains unidentified.

Overall study findings and caveats: Patients were highly selected, enriched for treatment-naive, never-smoker and oncogene-addicted cases.

Time point of the sample: pre-treatment sample, taken before nivolumab and TIL therapy. Adults with stage 4 NSCLC were enrolled in a phase I trial. CDR3 size: 10 residues. Per germline, CDR1 SGDLS and CDR2 YYNGEE. V lost 3 bases to trimming and J lost 9 bases, with 5 bases between them. The sequence came from a person aged 25 to 85 with non-small cell lung cancer. The V gene is TRBV9, the J gene TRBJ2-3; D may correspond to TRBD1 or TRBD2 (5 bases each). The sample here was blood, taken at baseline. As DNA, the CDR3 is TGTGCCAGCAGCGGGGGGACGCAGTATTTT. It is translated as CASSGGTQYF.